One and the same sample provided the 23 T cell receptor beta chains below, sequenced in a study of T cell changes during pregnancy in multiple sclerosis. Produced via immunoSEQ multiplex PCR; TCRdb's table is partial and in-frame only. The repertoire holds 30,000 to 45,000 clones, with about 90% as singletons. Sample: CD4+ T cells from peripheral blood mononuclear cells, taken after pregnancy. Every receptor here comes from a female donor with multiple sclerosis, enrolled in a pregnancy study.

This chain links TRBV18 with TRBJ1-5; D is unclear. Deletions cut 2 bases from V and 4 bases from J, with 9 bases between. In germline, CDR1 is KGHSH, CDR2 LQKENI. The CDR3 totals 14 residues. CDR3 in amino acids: CASSPSTGNQPQHF. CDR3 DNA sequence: TGTGCCAGCTCACCAAGTACGGGTAATCAGCCCCAGCATTTT.

The DNA of the CDR3 is TGTGCCAGCAGGGGTGGGAGTAATGAAAAACTGTTTTTT. This encodes CASRGGSNEKLFF. J is TRBJ1-4 and V is TRBV7-6; D not certain. With 6 bases removed from V and 4 bases from J, the gap between germline ends came to 9 bases. Germline V CDR1 and CDR2: SGHVS, FNYEAQ. The CDR3 consists of 13 residues.

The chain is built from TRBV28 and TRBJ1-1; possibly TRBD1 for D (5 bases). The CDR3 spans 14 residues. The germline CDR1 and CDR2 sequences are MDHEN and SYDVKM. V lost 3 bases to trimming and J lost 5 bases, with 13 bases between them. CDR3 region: CASSFVGARTEAFF. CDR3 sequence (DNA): TGTGCCAGCAGTTTCGTAGGGGCGCGGACTGAAGCTTTCTTT.

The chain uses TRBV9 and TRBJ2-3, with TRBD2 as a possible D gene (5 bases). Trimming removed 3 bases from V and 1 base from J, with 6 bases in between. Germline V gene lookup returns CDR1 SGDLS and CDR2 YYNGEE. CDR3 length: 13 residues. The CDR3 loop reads CASSAGGTDTQYF. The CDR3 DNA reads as TGTGCCAGCAGCGCCGGGGGCACAGATACGCAGTATTTT.

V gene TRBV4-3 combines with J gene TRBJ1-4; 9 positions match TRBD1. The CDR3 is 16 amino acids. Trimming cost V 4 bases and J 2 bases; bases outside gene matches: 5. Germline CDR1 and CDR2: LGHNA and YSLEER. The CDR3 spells CASSRRDRVTNEKLFF. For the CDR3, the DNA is TGCGCCAGCAGCCGCCGGGACAGGGTTACTAATGAAAAACTGTTTTTT.

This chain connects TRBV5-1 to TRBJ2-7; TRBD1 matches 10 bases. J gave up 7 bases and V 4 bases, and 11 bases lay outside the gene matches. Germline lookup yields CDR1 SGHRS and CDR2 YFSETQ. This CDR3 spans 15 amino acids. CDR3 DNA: TGCGCCAGCAGCGTTGCGGGACAGGGGCAGTTTGAGCAGTACTTC. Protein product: CASSVAGQGQFEQYF.

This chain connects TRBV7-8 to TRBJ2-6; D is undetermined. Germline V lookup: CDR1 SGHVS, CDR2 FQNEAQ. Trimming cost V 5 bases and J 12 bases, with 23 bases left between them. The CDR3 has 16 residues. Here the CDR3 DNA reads TGTGCCAGCAGCCACACTACGAAAGAACGATCTGGCGTCCTGACTTTC. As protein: CASSHTTKERSGVLTF.

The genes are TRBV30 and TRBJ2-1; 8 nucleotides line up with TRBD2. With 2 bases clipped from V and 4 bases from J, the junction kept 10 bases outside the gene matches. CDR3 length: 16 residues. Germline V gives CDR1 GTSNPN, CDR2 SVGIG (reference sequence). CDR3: CAWSFILAEDYNEQFF. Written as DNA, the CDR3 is TGTGCCTGGAGTTTTATACTAGCGGAAGATTACAATGAGCAGTTCTTC.

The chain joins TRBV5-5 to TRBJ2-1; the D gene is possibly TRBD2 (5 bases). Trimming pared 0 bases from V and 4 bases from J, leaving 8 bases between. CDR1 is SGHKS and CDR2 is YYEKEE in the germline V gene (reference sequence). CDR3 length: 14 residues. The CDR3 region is CASSLVTGYNEQFF. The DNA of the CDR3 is TGTGCCAGCAGCTTGGTAACGGGGTACAATGAGCAGTTCTTC. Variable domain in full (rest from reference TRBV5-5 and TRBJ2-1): DAGVTQSPTHLIKTRGQQVTLRCSPISGHKSVSWYQQVLGQGPQFIFQYYEKEERGRGNFPDRFSARQFPNYSSELNVNALLLGDSALYLCASSLVTGYNEQFFGPGTRLTVL.

CDR3 protein: CASSPGRGGPTLSQYF. The CDR3 nucleotides read TGTGCCAGCAGTCCGGGACGTGGGGGCCCGACGTTGTCCCAGTACTTC. J is TRBJ2-5 and V is TRBV6-6, with D possibly being TRBD1 (6 bases). This CDR3 spans 16 amino acids. V lost 5 bases to trimming and J lost 9 bases, with 25 bases between them. Germline V lookup: CDR1 MNHNY, CDR2 SVGAGI (reference sequence).

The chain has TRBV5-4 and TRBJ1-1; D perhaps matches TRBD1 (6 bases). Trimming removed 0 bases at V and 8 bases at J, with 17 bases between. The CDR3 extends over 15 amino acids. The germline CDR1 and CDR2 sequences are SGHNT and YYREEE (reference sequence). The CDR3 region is CASSLGDLGGREAFF. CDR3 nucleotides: TGTGCCAGCAGCTTGGGGGATCTAGGGGGACGGGAAGCTTTCTTT.

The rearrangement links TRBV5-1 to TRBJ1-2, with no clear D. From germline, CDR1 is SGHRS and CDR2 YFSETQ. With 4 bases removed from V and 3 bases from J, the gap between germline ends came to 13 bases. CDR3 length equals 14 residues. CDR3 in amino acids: CASSTDFMDYGYTF. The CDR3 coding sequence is TGCGCCAGCAGCACGGACTTTATGGACTATGGCTACACCTTC.

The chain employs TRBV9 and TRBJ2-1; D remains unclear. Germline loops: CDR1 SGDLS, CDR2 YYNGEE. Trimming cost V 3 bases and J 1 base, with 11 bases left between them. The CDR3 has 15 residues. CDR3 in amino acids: CASSALRGSYNEQFF. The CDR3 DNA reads TGTGCCAGCAGCGCCCTCCGCGGATCCTACAATGAGCAGTTCTTC.

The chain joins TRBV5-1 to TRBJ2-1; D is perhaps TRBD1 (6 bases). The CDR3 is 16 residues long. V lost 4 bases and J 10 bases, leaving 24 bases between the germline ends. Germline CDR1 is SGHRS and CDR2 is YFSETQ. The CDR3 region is CASSHLGTSPGGEQFF. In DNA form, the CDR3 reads TGCGCCAGCAGCCACCTAGGGACATCCCCCGGCGGGGAGCAGTTCTTC.

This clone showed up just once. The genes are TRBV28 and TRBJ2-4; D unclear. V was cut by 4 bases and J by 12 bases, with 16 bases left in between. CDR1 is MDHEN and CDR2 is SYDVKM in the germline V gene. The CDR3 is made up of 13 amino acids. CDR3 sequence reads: CASSSPLQLPQYF. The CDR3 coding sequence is TGTGCCAGCAGTTCGCCCCTCCAACTCCCTCAGTACTTC.

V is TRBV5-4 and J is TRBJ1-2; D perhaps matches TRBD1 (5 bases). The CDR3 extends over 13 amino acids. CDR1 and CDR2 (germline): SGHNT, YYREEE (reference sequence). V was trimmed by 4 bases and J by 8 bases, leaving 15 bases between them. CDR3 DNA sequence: TGTGCCAGCAGCCCCTGGGGGGGAAGCGGCTACACCTTC. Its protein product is CASSPWGGSGYTF.

The DNA of the CDR3 is TGTGCCAGTAGAAGACAGGGGAGTAGCAATCAGCCCCAGCATTTT. Its protein is CASRRQGSSNQPQHF. This chain connects TRBV19 to TRBJ1-5; 8 bases match TRBD1. The CDR3 loop spans 15 amino acids. CDR1 and CDR2 (germline): LNHDA, SQIVND (reference sequence). With V trimmed by 6 bases and J by 0 bases, 4 bases remained unmatched.

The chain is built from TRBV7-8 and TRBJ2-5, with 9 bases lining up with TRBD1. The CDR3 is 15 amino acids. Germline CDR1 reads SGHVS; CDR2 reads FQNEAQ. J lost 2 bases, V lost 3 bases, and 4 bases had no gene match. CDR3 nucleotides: TGTGCCAGCAGCTTCGACAGGGGGAGGCAAGAGACCCAGTACTTC. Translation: CASSFDRGRQETQYF.

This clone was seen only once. DNA of the CDR3: TGTGCCAGCAGCACGCGGGAAAATACGCAGTATTTT. This translates into CASSTRENTQYF. This rearrangement joins TRBV7-9 to TRBJ2-3; TRBD2 is a possible D gene (6 bases). The CDR3 totals 12 residues. CDR1 and CDR2 from the germline V gene are SEHNR and FQNEAQ (reference sequence). Trimming pared 5 bases from V and 7 bases from J, leaving 10 bases between.

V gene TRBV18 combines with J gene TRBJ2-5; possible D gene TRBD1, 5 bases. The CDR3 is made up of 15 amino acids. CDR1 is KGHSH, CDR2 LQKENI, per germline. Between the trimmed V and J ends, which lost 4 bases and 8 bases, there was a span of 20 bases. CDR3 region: CASSRRTQELSTQYF. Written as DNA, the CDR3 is TGTGCCAGCTCACGAAGAACACAGGAGCTTTCAACCCAGTACTTC.

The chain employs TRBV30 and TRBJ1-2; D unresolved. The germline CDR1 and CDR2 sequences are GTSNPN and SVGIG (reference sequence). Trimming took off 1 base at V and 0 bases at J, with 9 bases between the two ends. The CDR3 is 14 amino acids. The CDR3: CAWSAEGANYGYTF. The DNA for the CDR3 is TGTGCCTGGAGTGCCGAGGGAGCTAACTATGGCTACACCTTC.

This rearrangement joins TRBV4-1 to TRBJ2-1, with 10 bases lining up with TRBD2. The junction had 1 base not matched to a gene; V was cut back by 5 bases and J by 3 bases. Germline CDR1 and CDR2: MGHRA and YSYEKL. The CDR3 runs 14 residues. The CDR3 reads CASSWTSGYNEQFF. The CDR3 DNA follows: TGCGCCAGCAGCTGGACTAGCGGCTACAATGAGCAGTTCTTC.

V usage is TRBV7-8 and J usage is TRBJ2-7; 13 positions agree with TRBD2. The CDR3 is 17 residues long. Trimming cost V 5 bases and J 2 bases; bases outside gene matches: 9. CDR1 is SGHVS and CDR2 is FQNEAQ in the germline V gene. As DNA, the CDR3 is TGTGCCAGCAGCCCGGGACTAGCGGGATCCCAGACCTACGAGCAGTACTTC. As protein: CASSPGLAGSQTYEQYF.